The present T cell receptor (beta chain) was sequenced within a study of tumor-infiltrating lymphocytes in primary liver carcinoma. From 500 to 600 ng of total RNA, TCR beta-specific cDNA was reverse-transcribed using a constant-region primer. Slightly modified ARM-PCR served as the procedure for the TCR beta libraries. These libraries came from three rounds of nested multiplex PCR. Amplification in the first two PCR rounds was performed using TRBV1-TRBV30 forward primers and a C-beta reverse primer for approximately 10 cycles each. TCRdb redid the calling of the multiplex PCR reads with MiXCR, one entry per CDR3 protein. This sample carries fewer than 350,000 distinct CDR3 sequences, about 61% of them seen once, and the ten largest clones take about 6%. RNA isolated from unsorted whole blood supplied the blood RNA, with germline DNA also extracted. The table lists this clonotype with a few counts. The conserved closing phenylalanine or tryptophan is absent in this CDR3, likely reflecting a read error.

Germline V gene sequence: CDR1 MNHEY, CDR2 SVGAGI. The ends were cut back, 2 bases at V and 5 bases at J, with 3 bases in the middle. The CDR3 consists of 11 residues. What was sequenced was peripheral blood. The sequence was collected from a man aged 40-49 years with primary liver carcinoma and hepatitis B virus infection. The chain links TRBV6-5 to TRBJ1-1; D unresolved. The chain's CDR3 is CASSYRTEAFC. The CDR3 DNA follows: TGTGCCAGCAGTTACCGAACTGAAGCTTTCTGT.